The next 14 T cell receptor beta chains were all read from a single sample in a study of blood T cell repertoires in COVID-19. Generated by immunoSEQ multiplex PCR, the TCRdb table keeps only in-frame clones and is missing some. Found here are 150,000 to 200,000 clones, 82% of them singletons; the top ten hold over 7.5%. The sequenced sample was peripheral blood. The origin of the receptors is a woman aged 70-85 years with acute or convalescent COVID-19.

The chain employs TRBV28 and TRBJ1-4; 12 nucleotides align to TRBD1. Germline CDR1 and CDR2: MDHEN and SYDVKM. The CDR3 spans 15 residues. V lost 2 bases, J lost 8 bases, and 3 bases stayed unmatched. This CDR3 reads CASSLQGTGGEKLFF. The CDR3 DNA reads TGTGCCAGCAGTTTACAAGGGACAGGGGGCGAAAAACTGTTTTTT.

CDR3 nucleotide sequence: TGTGCCACCAGTGACACTAGCGCGAAATCCTACAATGAGCAGTTCTTC. As protein: CATSDTSAKSYNEQFF. This rearrangement joins TRBV24-1 to TRBJ2-1, with 7 nucleotides matching TRBD2. The junction had 6 bases not matched to a gene; V was cut back by 4 bases and J by 1 base. Germline loops: CDR1 KGHDR, CDR2 SFDVKD. This CDR3 contains 16 residues.

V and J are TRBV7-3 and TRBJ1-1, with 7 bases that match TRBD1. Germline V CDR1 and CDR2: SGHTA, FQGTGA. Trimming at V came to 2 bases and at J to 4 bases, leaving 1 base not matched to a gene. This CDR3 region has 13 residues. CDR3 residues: CASSLDRVTEAFF. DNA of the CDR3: TGTGCCAGCAGCTTAGACAGGGTCACTGAAGCTTTCTTT. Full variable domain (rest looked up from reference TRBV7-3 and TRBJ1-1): GAGVSQTPSNKVTEKGKYVELRCDPISGHTALYWYRQSLGQGPEFLIYFQGTGAADDSGLPNDRFFAVRPEGSVSTLKIQRTERGDSAVYLCASSLDRVTEAFFGQGTRLTVV.

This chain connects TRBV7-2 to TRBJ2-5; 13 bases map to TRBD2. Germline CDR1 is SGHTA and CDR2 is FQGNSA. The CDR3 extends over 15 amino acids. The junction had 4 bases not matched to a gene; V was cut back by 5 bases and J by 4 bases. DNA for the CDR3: TGTGCCAGCAGCCAACTAGCGGGGGGGCCAGAGACCCAGTACTTC. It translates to CASSQLAGGPETQYF.

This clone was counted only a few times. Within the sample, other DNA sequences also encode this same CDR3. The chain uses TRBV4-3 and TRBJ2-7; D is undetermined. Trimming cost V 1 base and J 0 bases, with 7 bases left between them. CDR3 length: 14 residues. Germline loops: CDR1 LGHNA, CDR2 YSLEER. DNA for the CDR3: TGCGCCAGCAGCCAAGGAGGCAGCTCCTACGAGCAGTACTTC. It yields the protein CASSQGGSSYEQYF.

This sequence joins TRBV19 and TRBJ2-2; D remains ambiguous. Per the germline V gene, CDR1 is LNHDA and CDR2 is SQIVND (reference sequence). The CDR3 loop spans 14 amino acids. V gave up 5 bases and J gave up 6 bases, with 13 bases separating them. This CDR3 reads CASSPRHKPGELFF. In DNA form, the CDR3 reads TGTGCCAGTAGTCCGCGACACAAACCCGGGGAGCTGTTTTTT.

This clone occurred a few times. DNA for the CDR3: TGTGCCAGCAGTTTCTCGCCAAACCGGTACAATGAGCAGTTCTTC. Translated: CASSFSPNRYNEQFF. This chain connects TRBV27 to TRBJ2-1; the D is unclear. Trimming pared 3 bases from V and 4 bases from J, leaving 13 bases between. CDR1 is MNHEY and CDR2 is SMNVEV in the germline V gene (reference sequence). CDR3 size: 15 residues.

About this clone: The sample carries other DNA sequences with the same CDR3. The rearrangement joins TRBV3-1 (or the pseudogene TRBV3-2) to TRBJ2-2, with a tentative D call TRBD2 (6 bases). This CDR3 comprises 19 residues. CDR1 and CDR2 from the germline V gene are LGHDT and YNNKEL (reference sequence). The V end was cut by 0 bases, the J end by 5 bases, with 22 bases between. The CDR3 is CASSQDALMGGGGTGELFF. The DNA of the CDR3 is TGTGCCAGCAGCCAAGACGCTTTGATGGGTGGGGGAGGAACCGGGGAGCTGTTTTTT.

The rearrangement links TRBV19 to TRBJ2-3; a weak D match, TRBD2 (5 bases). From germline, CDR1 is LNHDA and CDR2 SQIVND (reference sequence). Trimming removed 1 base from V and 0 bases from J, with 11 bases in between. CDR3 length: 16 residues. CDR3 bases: TGTGCCAGTAGTATAGCAGCGGACGCTAGCACAGATACGCAGTATTTT. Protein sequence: CASSIAADASTDTQYF.

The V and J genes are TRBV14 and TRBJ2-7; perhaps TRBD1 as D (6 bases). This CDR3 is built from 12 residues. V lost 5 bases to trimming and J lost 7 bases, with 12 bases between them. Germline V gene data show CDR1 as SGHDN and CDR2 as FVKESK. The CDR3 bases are TGTGCCAGCAGCAGGGGGAGAAGGGAGCAGTACTTC. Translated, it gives CASSRGRREQYF.

DNA for the CDR3: TGTGCCAGCAGCCGCGAGGCAGATACGCAGTATTTT. Translation gives CASSREADTQYF. The V and J genes are TRBV11-3 and TRBJ2-3; no reliable D call. CDR1 and CDR2 from the germline V gene are SGHNT and YENEEA. There are 12 residues in the CDR3. V lost 5 bases and J 4 bases, leaving 7 bases between the germline ends. Using reference TRBV11-3 and TRBJ2-3 for the parts outside the CDR3, the full variable domain is EAGVVQSPRYKIIEKKQPVAFWCNPISGHNTLYWYLQNLGQGPELLIRYENEEAVDDSQLPKDRFSAERLKGVDSTLKIQPAELGDSAVYLCASSREADTQYFGPGTRLTVL.

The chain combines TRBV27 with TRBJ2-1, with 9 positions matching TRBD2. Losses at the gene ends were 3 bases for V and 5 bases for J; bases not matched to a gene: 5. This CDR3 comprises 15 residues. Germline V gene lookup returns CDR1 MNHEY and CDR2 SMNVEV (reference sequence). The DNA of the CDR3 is TGTGCCAGCAGTTTGCGGGAGGGCGGCCACAATGAGCAGTTCTTC. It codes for CASSLREGGHNEQFF.

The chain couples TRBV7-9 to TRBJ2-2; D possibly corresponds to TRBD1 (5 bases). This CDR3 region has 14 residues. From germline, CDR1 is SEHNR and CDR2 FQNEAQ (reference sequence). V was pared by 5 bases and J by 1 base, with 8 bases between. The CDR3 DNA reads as TGTGCCAGCAGCGCCGGACAGAACACCGGGGAGCTGTTTTTT. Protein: CASSAGQNTGELFF.

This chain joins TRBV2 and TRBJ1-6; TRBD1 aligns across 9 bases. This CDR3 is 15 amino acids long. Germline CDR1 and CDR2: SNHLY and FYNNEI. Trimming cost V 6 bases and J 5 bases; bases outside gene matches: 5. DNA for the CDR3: TGTGCCAGCAGGCAACAGGGGGCAAATAATTCACCCCTCCACTTT. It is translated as CASRQQGANNSPLHF. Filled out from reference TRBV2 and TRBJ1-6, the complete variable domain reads EPEVTQTPSHQVTQMGQEVILRCVPISNHLYFYWYRQILGQKVEFLVSFYNNEISEKSEIFDDQFSVERPDGSNFTLKIRSTKLEDSAMYFCASRQQGANNSPLHFGNGTRLTVT.